The next 19 T cell receptor beta chains were all read from a single sample in a study of Ad26.COV2.S vaccination and SARS-CoV-2 variants. Only in-frame clones appear in the TCRdb table, and some are missing; sequencing was by immunoSEQ multiplex PCR. Of approximately 300,000 clones listed, around 81% were seen once; the top ten hold approximately 2.2%. Described treatment: roughly 18 received Ad26.COV2.S at low or high dose, single or two shots; about 5 received placebo; per-sample allocation not given. Sampling was done on day 63 after the first vaccine or placebo injection. The source was peripheral blood, collected in a trial of Ad26.COV2.S vaccine versus placebo. The source is a person aged 18 to 59 who received the Ad26.COV2.S COVID-19 vaccine or a placebo.

The J gene is TRBJ2-7, the V gene TRBV28, with 8 positions matching TRBD1. The V gene end was trimmed by 6 bases and the J gene end by 5 bases; junction bases not matched to a gene: 9. Germline CDR1 is MDHEN and CDR2 is SYDVKM. The CDR3 is 14 residues long. CDR3 residues: CASRGQGSSDEQYF. The CDR3 nucleotides read TGTGCCAGCAGAGGACAGGGATCTTCGGACGAGCAGTACTTC.

The V call is TRBV3-1 (or the pseudogene TRBV3-2), the J call TRBJ1-5; TRBD1 matches 9 bases. Germline values: CDR1 LGHDT, CDR2 YNNKEL (reference sequence). Unmatched junction bases numbered 7, after V lost 3 bases and J lost 4 bases. This CDR3 contains 16 residues. Here the CDR3 reads CASSQAGTGNNQPQHF. CDR3 in DNA: TGTGCCAGCAGCCAGGCCGGGACAGGGAATAATCAGCCCCAGCATTTT.

V usage is TRBV5-1 and J usage is TRBJ2-3; weak D call: TRBD2 (6 bases). This CDR3 has 12 residues. Deletions cut 3 bases from V and 13 bases from J, with 15 bases between. Germline V lookup: CDR1 SGHRS, CDR2 YFSETQ. The CDR3: CASSSDYLEKYF. For the CDR3, the DNA is TGCGCCAGCAGCTCGGACTATTTAGAAAAGTATTTT.

The genes are TRBV10-3 and TRBJ1-3; D is ambiguous. Germline V gene data show CDR1 as ENHRY and CDR2 as SYGVKD. The CDR3 spans 14 residues. V lost 3 bases to trimming and J lost 4 bases, with 10 bases between them. The CDR3 reads CAISDAQPGNTIYF. In DNA form, the CDR3 reads TGTGCCATCAGTGATGCGCAGCCAGGAAACACCATATATTTT.

The chain couples TRBV2 to TRBJ1-6, with D unclear. Germline lookup yields CDR1 SNHLY and CDR2 FYNNEI. This CDR3 comprises 14 residues. V shed 4 bases and J shed 7 bases, with 11 bases lying between them. The CDR3 coding sequence is TGTGCCAGCAGTGGAGCGGCAGAAAATTCACCCCTCCACTTT. This sequence encodes CASSGAAENSPLHF.

The J gene is TRBJ1-1, the V gene TRBV14; TRBD1 matches 9 bases. Germline V gene sequence: CDR1 SGHDN, CDR2 FVKESK. This CDR3 is 14 amino acids long. V gave up 4 bases and J gave up 4 bases; unmatched junction bases: 4. CDR3 sequence reads: CASSLTGGSTEAFF. CDR3 nucleotide sequence: TGTGCCAGCAGCCTAACAGGGGGCAGCACTGAAGCTTTCTTT.

The rearrangement links TRBV9 to TRBJ2-2; TRBD2 is a possible D gene (6 bases). V lost 4 bases, J lost 0 bases, and 16 bases lay in between. The germline gives CDR1 SGDLS, CDR2 YYNGEE. The CDR3 has 17 residues. The CDR3 nucleotides are TGTGCCAGCAGCACGAGCGGGCATCACGCGAACACCGGGGAGCTGTTTTTT. Amino acids: CASSTSGHHANTGELFF.

The chain carries TRBV3-1 (or the pseudogene TRBV3-2) and TRBJ1-3; TRBD1 matches at 8 bases. V gave up 2 bases and J gave up 2 bases; unmatched junction bases: 2. CDR3 length equals 15 residues. The germline gives CDR1 LGHDT, CDR2 YNNKEL (reference sequence). The CDR3 sequence is CASSQWTGTGNTIYF. In nucleotides, the CDR3 is TGTGCCAGCAGCCAATGGACAGGGACTGGAAACACCATATATTTT.

Comments on this clone: This CDR3 is also generated by other DNA sequences in the sample. The V and J genes are TRBV5-1 and TRBJ1-4; D gene uncertain. Germline CDR1 SGHRS, CDR2 YFSETQ. The CDR3 has 13 amino acids. Trimming removed 0 bases from V and 7 bases from J, with 7 bases in between. The chain's CDR3 is CASSLGVGEKLFF. The CDR3 coding sequence is TGCGCCAGCAGCTTGGGTGTGGGTGAAAAACTGTTTTTT.

The chain recombines TRBV5-1 with TRBJ1-6, with TRBD1 identical over 7 bases. Germline loops: CDR1 SGHRS, CDR2 YFSETQ. J gave up 5 bases and V 4 bases, and 6 bases lay outside the gene matches. The CDR3 loop spans 15 amino acids. The CDR3 protein is CASSRQGLDNSPLHF. The CDR3 DNA reads as TGCGCCAGCAGCAGACAGGGTTTAGATAATTCACCCCTCCACTTT. Full variable domain (rest looked up from reference TRBV5-1 and TRBJ1-6): KAGVTQTPRYLIKTRGQQVTLSCSPISGHRSVSWYQQTPGQGLQFLFEYFSETQRNKGNFPGRFSGRQFSNSRSEMNVSTLELGDSALYLCASSRQGLDNSPLHFGNGTRLTVT.

This chain uses TRBV14 with TRBJ1-5; 12 positions agree with TRBD1. CDR3 size: 14 residues. Unmatched junction bases numbered 9, after V lost 3 bases and J lost 15 bases. Germline V gene data show CDR1 as SGHDN and CDR2 as FVKESK. For the CDR3, the DNA is TGTGCCAGCAGCCAGGGACAGGGGGCTACTCTTAGGCATTTT. Its protein product is CASSQGQGATLRHF.

The rearrangement links TRBV6-5 to TRBJ2-1; D might be TRBD1 or TRBD2, each matching 5 bases. V shed 0 bases and J shed 7 bases, with 13 bases lying between them. This CDR3 region has 15 residues. Per germline, CDR1 MNHEY and CDR2 SVGAGI. The CDR3 DNA follows: TGTGCCAGCAGTTACTCATCGGGGCCCCTAAATGAGCAGTTCTTC. Encoded protein: CASSYSSGPLNEQFF.

This chain joins TRBV28 and TRBJ1-1; TRBD1 matches 10 bases. The CDR3 runs to 13 residues. CDR1 and CDR2 (germline): MDHEN, SYDVKM. Trimming took 3 bases from V and 11 from J; bases not matched to a gene: 6. As DNA, the CDR3 is TGTGCCAGCAGTTTCGGGACAGGGGTATACGCTTTCTTT. Amino acids: CASSFGTGVYAFF.

The CDR3 sequence: CASSPGGTYGYTF. In DNA, the CDR3 is TGTGCCAGCAGCCCAGGAGGGACCTATGGCTACACCTTC. The V call is TRBV9, the J call TRBJ1-2; the D gene is possibly TRBD1 (5 bases). Per germline, CDR1 SGDLS and CDR2 YYNGEE. The CDR3 is 13 amino acids. V was clipped by 4 bases and J by 4 bases, with 11 bases between them. Full variable domain (rest looked up from reference TRBV9 and TRBJ1-2): DSGVTQTPKHLITATGQRVTLRCSPRSGDLSVYWYQQSLDQGLQFLIQYYNGEERAKGNILERFSAQQFPDLHSELNLSSLELGDSALYFCASSPGGTYGYTFGSGTRLTVV.

The genes are TRBV30 and TRBJ1-2; D is possibly TRBD1 (6 bases). CDR3 length equals 13 residues. Germline V gene sequence: CDR1 GTSNPN, CDR2 SVGIG (reference sequence). Trimming took off 0 bases at V and 2 bases at J, with 7 bases between the two ends. The CDR3 region is CAWSVDRNYGYTF. DNA of the CDR3: TGTGCCTGGAGTGTAGACAGGAACTATGGCTACACCTTC. Complete variable domain (other parts from reference TRBV30 and TRBJ1-2): SQTIHQWPATLVQPVGSPLSLECTVEGTSNPNLYWYRQAAGRGLQLLFYSVGIGQISSEVPQNLSASRPQDRQFILSSKKLLLSDSGFYLCAWSVDRNYGYTFGSGTRLTVV.

The chain employs TRBV10-2 and TRBJ1-4, with 7 nucleotides matching TRBD1. The germline gives CDR1 WSHSY, CDR2 SAAADI. The CDR3 is 14 residues long. The junction had 6 bases not matched to a gene; V was cut back by 8 bases and J by 3 bases. This chain's CDR3 is CASLARGSNEKLFF. CDR3 bases: TGCGCCAGCCTCGCCAGGGGGTCTAATGAAAAACTGTTTTTT.

V and J are TRBV19 and TRBJ1-5; D gene unclear. The CDR3 spans 13 residues. Per the germline V gene, CDR1 is LNHDA and CDR2 is SQIVND (reference sequence). The V end lost 5 bases, the J end lost 4 bases, and 9 bases lay between the germline ends. CDR3 loop: CASSAQRNQPQHF. In DNA, the CDR3 is TGTGCCAGTAGTGCCCAGAGGAATCAGCCCCAGCATTTT.

V usage is TRBV7-9 and J usage is TRBJ1-4; a weak D match, TRBD1 (5 bases). CDR1 and CDR2 (germline): SEHNR, FQNEAQ (reference sequence). CDR3 length: 17 residues. V lost 4 bases and J lost 7, with 22 bases in between. As DNA, the CDR3 is TGTGCCAGCAGCTATTCTGAAGGACTGGGGGTTGGTGAAAAACTGTTTTTT. It encodes CASSYSEGLGVGEKLFF.

The V call is TRBV6-1, the J call TRBJ1-2; D unresolved. V gave up 1 base and J gave up 3 bases, with 9 bases separating them. The CDR3 runs to 14 residues. The germline V gene encodes CDR1 MNHNS and CDR2 SASEGT. CDR3 coding DNA: TGTGCCAGCAGTGAAGGCGGAGTCGACTATGGCTACACCTTC. Encoded protein: CASSEGGVDYGYTF.